This T cell receptor (beta chain) was profiled in a study of shared clonotypes between healthy human individuals. Unmatched junction bases numbered 13, after V lost 4 bases and J lost 7 bases. CDR1 and CDR2 from the germline V gene are SGDLS and YYNGEE. This CDR3 is built from 15 residues. Assay used: immunoSEQ multiplex PCR; TCRdb lists only in-frame clones, some missing. Seen here are some 2,500,000 clones, roughly 92% observed once, and the top ten hold more than 0.35%. Sample: naive CD4+ T cells from PBMCs. Documented subset: CD45RA+ positively selected. The chain recombines TRBV9 with TRBJ2-7; TRBD2 aligns across 8 bases. The TCR comes from a man aged 18-30 years in good health. Some clones in this sample may be carry-over from other donors' samples. The CDR3 is CASSPTTSAPGEQYF. CDR3 nucleotide sequence: TGTGCCAGCAGCCCTACGACTAGCGCCCCAGGGGAGCAGTACTTC.